This TCR beta chain was profiled in a study of OX40 agonist ivuxolimab in advanced cancers. The protocol was immunoSEQ multiplex PCR, while the TCRdb copy is restricted to in-frame clones and leaves out a portion. The table records 60,000 to 70,000 clones, more than 65% of them present only once. The CDR3 has 19 amino acids. The chain joins TRBV21-1 to TRBJ2-5; the D call of TRBD1 is as the table states it, not checked on the DNA. TRBV21-1 is a documented pseudogene. Sequenced material: CD4+ or CD8+ T cells sorted from blood, taken in a trial of the OX40 agonist ivuxolimab. This receptor was obtained from an adult with an advanced solid tumor such as melanoma, head and neck, liver or kidney cancer. DNA for the CDR3: TGTGCCAGCAGCAAAGATCAGACAGGGTACCAGTCTTGGTGTGAGACCCAGTACTTC. It is translated as CASSKDQTGYQSWCETQYF.